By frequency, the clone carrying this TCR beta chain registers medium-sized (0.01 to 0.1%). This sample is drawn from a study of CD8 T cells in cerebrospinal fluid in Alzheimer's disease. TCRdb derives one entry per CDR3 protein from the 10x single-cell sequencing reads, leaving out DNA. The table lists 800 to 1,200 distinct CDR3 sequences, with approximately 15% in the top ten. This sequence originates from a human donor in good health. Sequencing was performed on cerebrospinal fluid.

CDR3 residues: CASSRQGQDGYTF. This chain joins TRBV6-1 and TRBJ1-2; TCRdb proposes TRBD1, but this gene call is untestable without DNA. The CDR3 spans 13 residues. CDR1 is MNHNS and CDR2 is SASEGT in the germline V gene.